This record looks at one T cell receptor beta chain sequence and its context. This entry comes from a study of human versus mouse CDR3 diversity and MHC coevolution. Clones were sequenced by immunoSEQ multiplex PCR, and TCRdb holds only the in-frame ones, with some missing. The table includes around 74,000 clones, 85% to 95% detected once. This CDR3 has 15 residues. V lost 7 bases and J 0 bases, leaving 15 bases between the germline ends. Germline-derived CDR1 and CDR2 are LNHDA and SQIVND (reference sequence). This rearrangement joins TRBV19 to TRBJ1-1; maybe TRBD1 (6 bases). Sequencing was performed on naive CD4+ T cells from blood. The subset here: CD45RO-negative CD62L-positive naive CD4 T cells. This TCR came from a person aged 30-70 years in good health. For the CDR3, the DNA is TGTGCCAGTACCGCACAGGGTCTTCTGAACACTGAAGCTTTCTTT. Protein sequence: CASTAQGLLNTEAFF. Full variable domain (outside the CDR3, taken from reference TRBV19 and TRBJ1-1): DGGITQSPKYLFRKEGQNVTLSCEQNLNHDAMYWYRQDPGQGLRLIYYSQIVNDFQKGDIAEGYSVSREKKESFPLTVTSAQKNPTAFYLCASTAQGLLNTEAFFGQGTRLTVV.